The 20 T cell receptor beta chains below were found in one sample sequenced in a study of T cell responses to AZD1222 COVID-19 vaccine. Measured with immunoSEQ multiplex PCR; TCRdb has only the in-frame clones, and not every one. The sample includes about 45,000 clones, around 77% of them seen just once. Here the sequenced sample was peripheral blood, taken 28 days after the second dose of the MenACWY control vaccine. The receptors shown here come from an adult who received the MenACWY meningococcal vaccine as a control.

This chain links TRBV6-5 with TRBJ1-4, with D perhaps matching TRBD1 (6 bases). Trimming removed 6 bases from V and 8 bases from J, with 19 bases in between. The CDR3 runs to 15 residues. Germline CDR1 reads MNHEY; CDR2 reads SVGAGI. The CDR3 DNA sequence: TGTGCCAGCAGGGACTCGCAGGGGTTTAAGGAAAAACTGTTTTTT. This codes for CASRDSQGFKEKLFF.

The V and J genes are TRBV19 and TRBJ2-3; 9 positions match TRBD2. The CDR3 is 13 residues long. V lost 11 bases to trimming and J lost 2 bases; unmatched junction nucleotides: 5. Per germline, CDR1 LNHDA and CDR2 SQIVND (reference sequence). The CDR3 loop is CAGSSGITDTQYF. In DNA form, the CDR3 reads TGTGCCGGGTCTAGCGGGATCACAGATACGCAGTATTTT.

This clone has a handful of counts. The chain employs TRBV6-5 and TRBJ2-1; D remains unclear. Trimming left V 6 bases short and J 4 bases short, with 16 bases between. The CDR3 spans 15 residues. Germline V gene data show CDR1 as MNHEY and CDR2 as SVGAGI. CDR3 nucleotide sequence: TGTGCCAGCAGAACAGCTGATGCCGCATACAATGAGCAGTTCTTC. The encoded protein is CASRTADAAYNEQFF.

V is TRBV7-2 and J is TRBJ2-7; D is ambiguous. CDR3 length: 15 residues. The germline V gene encodes CDR1 SGHTA and CDR2 FQGNSA. Trimming left V 1 base short and J 3 bases short, with 13 bases between. DNA of the CDR3: TGTGCCAGCAGCTTAGTTGCGACACCTGACTACGAGCAGTACTTC. It codes for CASSLVATPDYEQYF. Full variable domain (rest looked up from reference TRBV7-2 and TRBJ2-7): GAGVSQSPSNKVTEKGKDVELRCDPISGHTALYWYRQSLGQGLEFLIYFQGNSAPDKSGLPSDRFSAERTGGSVSTLTIQRTQQEDSAVYLCASSLVATPDYEQYFGPGTRLTVT.

The chain recombines TRBV29-1 with TRBJ1-3; no definite D call. Trimming pared 6 bases from V and 4 bases from J, leaving 13 bases between. The CDR3 spans 13 residues. Per the germline V gene, CDR1 is SQVTM and CDR2 is ANQGSEA. CDR3 region: CSVSRATGNTIYF. CDR3 bases: TGCAGCGTATCCCGGGCGACAGGAAACACCATATATTTT.

CDR3 bases: TGTGCCAGCAGTGACGGGACTAGCACCGGGGAGCTGTTTTTT. Protein sequence: CASSDGTSTGELFF. This chain uses TRBV6-4 with TRBJ2-2; TRBD2 aligns across 8 bases. CDR1 is MRHNA, CDR2 SNTAGT, per germline. Losses at the gene ends were 2 bases for V and 4 bases for J; bases not matched to a gene: 0. The CDR3 runs to 14 residues.

This clone occurred a few times. The chain's CDR3 is CASRPDGVSNQPQHF. The CDR3 DNA is TGTGCCAGCAGACCCGACGGGGTTAGCAATCAGCCCCAGCATTTT. This chain connects TRBV27 to TRBJ1-5; D remains ambiguous. This CDR3 spans 15 amino acids. V was pared by 6 bases and J by 0 bases, with 12 bases between. From germline, CDR1 is MNHEY and CDR2 SMNVEV (reference sequence).

This chain connects TRBV28 to TRBJ1-3; no clear D gene. V lost 5 bases, J lost 6 bases, and 14 bases lay in between. This CDR3 spans 14 amino acids. Germline CDR1 reads MDHEN; CDR2 reads SYDVKM. In DNA, the CDR3 is TGTGCCAGCAGTACGGTGGGAGGGATAAACACCATATATTTT. This translates into CASSTVGGINTIYF.

V gene TRBV25-1 combines with J gene TRBJ1-6; D call uncertain. V was clipped by 1 base and J by 0 bases, with 7 bases between them. CDR1 MGHDK and CDR2 SYGVNS come from the germline V gene. The CDR3 runs 16 residues. CDR3 in amino acids: CASSESPSSYNSPLHF. The DNA for the CDR3 is TGTGCCAGCAGTGAATCCCCCAGCTCCTATAATTCACCCCTCCACTTT.

The count of this clone is one. V is TRBV18 and J is TRBJ1-6; D gene uncertain. Trimming shortened V by 3 bases and J by 3 bases, and 12 bases separated the two germline ends. The CDR3 spans 16 residues. CDR1 KGHSH and CDR2 LQKENI come from the germline V gene. Here the CDR3 reads CASSPVSGLYNSPLHF. CDR3 sequence (DNA): TGTGCCAGCTCACCCGTCAGCGGACTCTATAATTCACCCCTCCACTTT.

This sequence joins TRBV25-1 and TRBJ2-1; TRBD1 matches at 7 bases. The CDR3 covers 16 residues. V was clipped by 3 bases and J by 1 base; unmatched bases: 6. The germline V gene encodes CDR1 MGHDK and CDR2 SYGVNS. CDR3 protein: CASSDLDRESYNEQFF. For the CDR3, the DNA is TGTGCCAGCAGTGACTTAGACAGGGAGTCCTACAATGAGCAGTTCTTC.

The rearrangement joins TRBV11-2 to TRBJ2-7; D gene unclear. V was trimmed by 4 bases and J by 10 bases, leaving 17 bases between them. The CDR3 covers 13 residues. The germline V gene encodes CDR1 SGHAT and CDR2 FQNNGV. The CDR3: CASSSTDGQDQYF. DNA of the CDR3: TGTGCCAGCAGCTCCACGGACGGCCAGGATCAGTACTTC.

This clone has a single count. This chain joins TRBV30 and TRBJ2-4; tentatively, D is TRBD1 (6 bases). CDR3 size: 14 residues. Trimming removed 3 bases at V and 10 bases at J, with 19 bases between. Germline V gene sequence: CDR1 GTSNPN, CDR2 SVGIG (reference sequence). CDR3 loop: CAWSRSGTKTIQYF. The CDR3 coding sequence is TGTGCCTGGAGCCGCTCCGGGACAAAGACGATTCAGTACTTC.

The chain links TRBV7-2 to TRBJ1-6, with D unresolved. The germline V and J ends were trimmed by 3 bases and 11 bases, with 8 bases remaining between them. The CDR3 covers 12 residues. CDR1 SGHTA and CDR2 FQGNSA come from the germline V gene. The CDR3 loop is CASSFWETPLHF. In DNA, the CDR3 is TGTGCCAGCAGCTTCTGGGAAACACCCCTCCACTTT.

CDR3 sequence: CASRLRGGETDTQYF. The CDR3 coding sequence is TGCGCCAGCAGATTGCGGGGAGGAGAAACAGATACGCAGTATTTT. The chain combines TRBV5-1 with TRBJ2-3, with D perhaps TRBD2 (6 bases). This CDR3 contains 15 residues. Trimming shortened V by 5 bases and J by 3 bases, and 16 bases separated the two germline ends. Germline V CDR1 and CDR2: SGHRS, YFSETQ.

This clone was observed a handful of times. The chain couples TRBV5-4 to TRBJ2-7; D call uncertain. CDR3 length equals 15 residues. Deletions cut 4 bases from V and 3 bases from J, with 17 bases between. CDR1 and CDR2 from the germline V gene are SGHNT and YYREEE (reference sequence). CDR3 in DNA: TGTGCCAGCAGCGACCATTCGAATGGGGACTACGAGCAGTACGTC. This encodes CASSDHSNGDYEQYV.

Sample share makes this clone large. This rearrangement joins TRBV29-1 to TRBJ2-5, with 8 bases identical to TRBD1. Germline V gives CDR1 SQVTM, CDR2 ANQGSEA. The CDR3 covers 15 residues. The V and J ends lost 0 bases and 5 bases, in that order; junction bases with no gene match: 8. In nucleotides, the CDR3 is TGCAGCGTTGAAGATGGCAGGGGGCGGTCTGAGACCCAGTACTTC. It encodes CSVEDGRGRSETQYF.

V is TRBV7-2 and J is TRBJ1-3; 7 bases agree with TRBD1. The V and J ends lost 6 bases and 0 bases, in that order; junction bases with no gene match: 5. Germline CDR1 reads SGHTA; CDR2 reads FQGNSA. The CDR3 totals 15 residues. The CDR3 spells CASRKGTASGNTIYF. Here the CDR3 DNA reads TGTGCCAGCAGGAAAGGGACAGCCTCTGGAAACACCATATATTTT.

This clone showed up just a few times. Other nucleotide sequences from this sample produce the same CDR3. The chain combines TRBV5-6 with TRBJ1-4; 7 positions match TRBD1. The CDR3 spans 14 residues. Trimming took 2 bases from V and 7 from J; bases not matched to a gene: 5. CDR1 is SGHDT and CDR2 is YYEEEE in the germline V gene. The CDR3 is CASSLTGEGEKLFF. The CDR3 DNA is TGTGCCAGCAGCTTAACAGGGGAGGGTGAAAAACTGTTTTTT.

The chain joins TRBV6-5 to TRBJ2-7, with D possibly being TRBD1 (6 bases). V was cut by 0 bases and J by 3 bases, with 15 bases left in between. Per the germline V gene, CDR1 is MNHEY and CDR2 is SVGAGI. There are 16 residues in the CDR3. DNA of the CDR3: TGTGCCAGCAGTTACTCGAGTCTGGGGGCCAACTACGAGCAGTACTTC. This gives the protein CASSYSSLGANYEQYF.